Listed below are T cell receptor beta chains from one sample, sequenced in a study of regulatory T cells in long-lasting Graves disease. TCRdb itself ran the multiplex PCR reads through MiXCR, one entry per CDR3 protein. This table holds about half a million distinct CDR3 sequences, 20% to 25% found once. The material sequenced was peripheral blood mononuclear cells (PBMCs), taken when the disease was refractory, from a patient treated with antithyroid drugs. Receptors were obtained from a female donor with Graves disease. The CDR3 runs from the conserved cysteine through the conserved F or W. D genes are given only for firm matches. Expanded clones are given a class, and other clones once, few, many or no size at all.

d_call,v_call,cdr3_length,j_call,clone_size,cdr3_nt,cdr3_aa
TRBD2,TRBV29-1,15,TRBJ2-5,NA,TGCAGCGTTGCTGTCGCGGGGGGGCTGGGGGAGACCCAGTACTTC,CSVAVAGGLGETQYF
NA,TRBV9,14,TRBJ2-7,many,TGTGCCAGCAGCGTAGGTGCGGGGACCTACGAGCAGTACTTC,CASSVGAGTYEQYF
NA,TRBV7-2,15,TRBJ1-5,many,TGTGCCAGCAGCTTAGTAGTCGGAACCAATCAGCCCCAGCATTTT,CASSLVVGTNQPQHF
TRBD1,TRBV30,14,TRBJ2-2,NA,TGTGCCTCCCCGGGACAGGGGGCCACCGGGGAGCTGTTTTTT,CASPGQGATGELFF
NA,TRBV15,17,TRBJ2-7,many,TGTGCCACCAGCAGGGATGTTAGGGGGGTCTTCTCCTACGAGCAGTACTTC,CATSRDVRGVFSYEQYF
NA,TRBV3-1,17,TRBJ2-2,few,TGTGCCAGCAGCCAGCGTGCTAGCGCCCTTAACACCGGGGAGCTGTTTTTT,CASSQRASALNTGELFF
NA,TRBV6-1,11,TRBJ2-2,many,TGTGCCAGTGAGGGGGCCGGGGAGCTGTTTTTT,CASEGAGELFF
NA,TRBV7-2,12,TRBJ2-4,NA,TGTGCCAGCAGCCCGGAACCAAACACTCAGTACTTC,CASSPEPNTQYF
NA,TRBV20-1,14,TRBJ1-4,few,TGCAGTGCCGTCGACGGTTCCCTTAATGAAAAACTGTTTTTT,CSAVDGSLNEKLFF
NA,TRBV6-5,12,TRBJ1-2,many,TGTGCCAGCAGTTACCGGACGGATGGCTACACCTTC,CASSYRTDGYTF
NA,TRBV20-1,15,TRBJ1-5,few,TGCAGTGCTACCCCAGGAGATCTTAGCAATCAGCCCCAGCATTTT,CSATPGDLSNQPQHF
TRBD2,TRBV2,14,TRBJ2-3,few,TGTGCCAGCAGGGCAAGCGGGAGAGTGGATACGCAGTATTTT,CASRASGRVDTQYF
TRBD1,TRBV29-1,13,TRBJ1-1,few,TGCAGCGTTCAAACAGGGGGAGGTACTGAAGCTTTCTTT,CSVQTGGGTEAFF
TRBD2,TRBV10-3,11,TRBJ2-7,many,TGTGCCACCTGGGGCGGGGGAGAGCAGTACTTC,CATWGGGEQYF
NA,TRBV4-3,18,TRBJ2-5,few,TGCGCCAGCAGCCAAGATCTGGTCGACAGGGAGGCACAAGAGACCCAGTACTTC,CASSQDLVDREAQETQYF
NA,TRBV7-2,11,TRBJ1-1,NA,TGTGCCAGCAGCTTATTTCGTGAAGCTTTCTTT,CASSLFREAFF
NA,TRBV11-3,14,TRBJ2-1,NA,TGTGCCAGCAGCCAGCCCCTTGGGCCTAGTGAGCAGTTCTTC,CASSQPLGPSEQFF
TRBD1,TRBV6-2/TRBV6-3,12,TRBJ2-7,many,TGTGCCAGCAGCAACAGGGGACACGAGCAGTACTTC,CASSNRGHEQYF
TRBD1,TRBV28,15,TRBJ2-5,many,TGTGCCAGCAGACCTCCGACAGGGGGCTGGGAGACCCAGTACTTC,CASRPPTGGWETQYF
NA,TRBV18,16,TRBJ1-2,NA,TGTGCCAGCTCACCGCCTGTCGCCGCCCGAAATTATGGCTACACCTTC,CASSPPVAARNYGYTF